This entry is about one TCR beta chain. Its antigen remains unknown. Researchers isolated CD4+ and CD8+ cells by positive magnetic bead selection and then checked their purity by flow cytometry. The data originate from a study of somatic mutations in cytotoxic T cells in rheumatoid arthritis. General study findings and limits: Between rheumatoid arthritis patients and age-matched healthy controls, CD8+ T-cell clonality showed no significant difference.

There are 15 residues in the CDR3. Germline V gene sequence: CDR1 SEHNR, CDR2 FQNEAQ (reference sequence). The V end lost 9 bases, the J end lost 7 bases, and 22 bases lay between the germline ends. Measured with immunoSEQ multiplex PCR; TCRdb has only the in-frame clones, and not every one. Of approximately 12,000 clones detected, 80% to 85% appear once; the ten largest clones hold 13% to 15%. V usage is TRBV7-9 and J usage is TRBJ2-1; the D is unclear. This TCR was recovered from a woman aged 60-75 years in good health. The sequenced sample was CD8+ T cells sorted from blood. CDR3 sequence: CASHPGPSRANEQFF. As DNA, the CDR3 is TGTGCCAGTCACCCGGGTCCTTCGCGCGCAAATGAGCAGTTCTTC.